This TCR beta chain was documented in a study of T cell responses to AZD1222 COVID-19 vaccine. Study in general: Some second doses came at about 4 weeks and others at about 12 weeks; these were pooled. Study-level results: Most donors were white British, females outnumbered males, and clonal diversity was possibly underestimated. Reportedly, nearly half of unique spike TCRs recognized epitopes outside B.1.351/B.1.1.7 mutations.

CDR1 SGHVS and CDR2 FQNEAQ come from the germline V gene. This CDR3 contains 15 residues. The V gene lost 2 bases and the J gene lost 2 bases, with 13 bases spanning the gap. Generated by immunoSEQ multiplex PCR, the TCRdb table keeps only in-frame clones and is missing some. The sample includes about 150,000 clones, approximately 84% of them seen just once. In the case of this clone: The antigen remains unidentified.

The receptor was isolated from an adult in good health. The chain combines TRBV7-8 with TRBJ2-7; TRBD2 might be the D (6 bases). Here the sequenced sample was peripheral blood, taken on day 0 of AZD1222 vaccination. The CDR3 sequence: CASSLSRGPTYEQYF. For the CDR3, the DNA is TGTGCCAGCAGCTTATCGCGGGGCCCAACCTACGAGCAGTACTTC.